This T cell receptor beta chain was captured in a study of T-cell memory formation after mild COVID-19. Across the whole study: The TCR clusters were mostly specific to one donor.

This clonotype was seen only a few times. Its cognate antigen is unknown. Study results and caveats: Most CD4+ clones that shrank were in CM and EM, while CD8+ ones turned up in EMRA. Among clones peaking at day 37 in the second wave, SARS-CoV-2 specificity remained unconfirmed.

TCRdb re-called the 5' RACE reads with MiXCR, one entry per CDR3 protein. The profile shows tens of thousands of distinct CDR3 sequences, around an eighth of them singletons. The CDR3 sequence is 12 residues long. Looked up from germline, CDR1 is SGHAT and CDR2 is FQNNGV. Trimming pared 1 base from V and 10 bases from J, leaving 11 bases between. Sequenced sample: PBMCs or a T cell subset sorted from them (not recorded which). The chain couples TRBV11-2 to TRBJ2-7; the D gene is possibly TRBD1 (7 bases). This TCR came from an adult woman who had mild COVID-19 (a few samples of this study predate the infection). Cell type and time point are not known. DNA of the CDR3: TGTGCCAGCAGCTTAGGGGGGGACAGTCAGTACTTC. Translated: CASSLGGDSQYF.